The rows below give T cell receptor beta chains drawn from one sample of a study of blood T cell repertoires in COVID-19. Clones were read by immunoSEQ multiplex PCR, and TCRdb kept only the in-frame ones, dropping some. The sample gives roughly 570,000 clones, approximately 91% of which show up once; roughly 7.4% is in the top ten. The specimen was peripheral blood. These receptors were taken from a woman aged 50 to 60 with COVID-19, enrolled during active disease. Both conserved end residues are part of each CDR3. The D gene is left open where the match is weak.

cdr3_aa: CASSVEGVGQPQHF
cdr3_nt: TGTGCCAGCAGCGTAGAGGGGGTAGGGCAGCCCCAGCATTTT
v_call: TRBV9
cdr3_length: 14
j_call: TRBJ1-5
d_call: .

cdr3_aa: CSASSETKTYEQYF
cdr3_nt: TGCAGTGCTAGTAGCGAAACCAAAACCTACGAGCAGTACTTC
v_call: TRBV20-1
cdr3_length: 14
j_call: TRBJ2-7
d_call: .

cdr3_aa: CASPTGEGDEQFF
cdr3_nt: TGTGCCAGTCCTACCGGGGAGGGAGATGAGCAGTTCTTC
v_call: TRBV11-1
cdr3_length: 13
j_call: TRBJ2-1
d_call: TRBD2

cdr3_aa: CASSLALALNEQFF
cdr3_nt: TGCGCCAGCAGCTTGGCACTAGCGCTTAATGAGCAGTTCTTC
v_call: TRBV5-1
cdr3_length: 14
j_call: TRBJ2-1
d_call: TRBD2

cdr3_aa: CASSLVSGVNTEAFF
cdr3_nt: TGCGCCAGCAGCTTGGTGTCGGGAGTGAACACTGAAGCTTTCTTT
v_call: TRBV5-1
cdr3_length: 15
j_call: TRBJ1-1
d_call: .

cdr3_aa: CASSLLGAEAFF
cdr3_nt: TGTGCCAGCAGCTTATTGGGAGCTGAAGCTTTCTTT
v_call: TRBV13
cdr3_length: 12
j_call: TRBJ1-1
d_call: .

cdr3_aa: CAWSVLQGNGYTF
cdr3_nt: TGTGCCTGGAGCGTCCTACAGGGAAATGGCTACACCTTC
v_call: TRBV30
cdr3_length: 13
j_call: TRBJ1-2
d_call: .

cdr3_aa: CASTQTGTGNTIYF
cdr3_nt: TGTGCCAGCACACAGACAGGGACTGGAAACACCATATATTTT
v_call: TRBV6-5
cdr3_length: 14
j_call: TRBJ1-3
d_call: TRBD1

cdr3_aa: CAWGALYNEQFF
cdr3_nt: TGTGCCTGGGGGGCCCTGTACAATGAGCAGTTCTTC
v_call: TRBV30
cdr3_length: 12
j_call: TRBJ2-1
d_call: .

cdr3_aa: CASSVARSTSEGDTQYF
cdr3_nt: TGTGCCAGCAGCGTAGCCCGGTCAACTAGCGAAGGAGATACGCAGTATTTT
v_call: TRBV9
cdr3_length: 17
j_call: TRBJ2-3
d_call: TRBD2